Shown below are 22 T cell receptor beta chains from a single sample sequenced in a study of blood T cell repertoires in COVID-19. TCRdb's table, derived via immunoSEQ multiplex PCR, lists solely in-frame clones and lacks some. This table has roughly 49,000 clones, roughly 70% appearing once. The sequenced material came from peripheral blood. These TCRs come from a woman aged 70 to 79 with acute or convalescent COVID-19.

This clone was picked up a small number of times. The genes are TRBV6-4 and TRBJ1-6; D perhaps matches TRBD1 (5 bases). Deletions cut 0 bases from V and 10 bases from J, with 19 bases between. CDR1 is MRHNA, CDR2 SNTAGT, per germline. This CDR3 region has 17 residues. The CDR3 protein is CASSDSIGATNLSPLHF. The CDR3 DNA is TGTGCCAGCAGTGACTCGATAGGGGCCACAAACCTGTCACCCCTCCACTTT.

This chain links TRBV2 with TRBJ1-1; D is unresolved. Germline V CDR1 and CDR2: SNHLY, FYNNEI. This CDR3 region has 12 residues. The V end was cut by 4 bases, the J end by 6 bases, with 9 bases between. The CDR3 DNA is TGTGCCAGCAGTGTAAGAGGAGCTGAAGCTTTCTTT. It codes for CASSVRGAEAFF.

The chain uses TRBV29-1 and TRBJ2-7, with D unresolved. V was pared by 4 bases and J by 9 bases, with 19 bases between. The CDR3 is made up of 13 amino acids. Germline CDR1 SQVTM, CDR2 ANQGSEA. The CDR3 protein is CSVVLPGHRAQYF. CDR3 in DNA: TGCAGCGTTGTACTACCCGGCCATCGTGCGCAGTACTTC.

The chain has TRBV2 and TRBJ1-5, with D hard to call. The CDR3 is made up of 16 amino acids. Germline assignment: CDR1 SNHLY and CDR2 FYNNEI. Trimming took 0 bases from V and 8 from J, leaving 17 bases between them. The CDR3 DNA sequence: TGTGCCAGCAGTGAAGCGCTGACGAAGCCCGCGGAGCCCCAGCATTTT. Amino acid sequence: CASSEALTKPAEPQHF.

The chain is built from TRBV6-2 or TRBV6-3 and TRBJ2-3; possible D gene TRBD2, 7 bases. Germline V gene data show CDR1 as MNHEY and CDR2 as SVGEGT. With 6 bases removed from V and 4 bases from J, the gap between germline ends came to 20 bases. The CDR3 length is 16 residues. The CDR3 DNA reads TGTGCCAGCAGCCCCAGCCTAGCGGAGGGGGCAGATACGCAGTATTTT. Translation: CASSPSLAEGADTQYF.

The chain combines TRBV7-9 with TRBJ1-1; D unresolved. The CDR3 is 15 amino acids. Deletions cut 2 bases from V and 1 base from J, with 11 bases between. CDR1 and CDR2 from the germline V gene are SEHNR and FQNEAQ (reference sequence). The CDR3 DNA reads TGTGCCAGCAGCTTATACCGGGATCCGAACACTGAAGCTTTCTTT. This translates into CASSLYRDPNTEAFF.

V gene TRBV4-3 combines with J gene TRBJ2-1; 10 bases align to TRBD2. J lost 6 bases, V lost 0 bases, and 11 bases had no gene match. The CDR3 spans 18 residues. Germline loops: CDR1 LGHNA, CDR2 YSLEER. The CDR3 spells CASSQELGLAGARNEQFF. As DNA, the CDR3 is TGCGCCAGCAGCCAAGAACTTGGGCTAGCGGGAGCGCGCAATGAGCAGTTCTTC.

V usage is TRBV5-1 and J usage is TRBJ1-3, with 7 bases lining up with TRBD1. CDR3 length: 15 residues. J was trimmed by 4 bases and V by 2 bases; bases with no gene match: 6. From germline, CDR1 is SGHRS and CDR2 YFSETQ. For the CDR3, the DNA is TGCGCCAGCAGCTTTCAGGGGGGATCGGGAAACACCATATATTTT. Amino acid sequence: CASSFQGGSGNTIYF.

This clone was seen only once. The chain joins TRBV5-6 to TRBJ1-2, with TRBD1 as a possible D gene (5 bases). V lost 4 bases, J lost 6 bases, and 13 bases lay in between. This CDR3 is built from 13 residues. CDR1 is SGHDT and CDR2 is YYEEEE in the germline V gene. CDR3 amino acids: CASSDVGGNGYTF. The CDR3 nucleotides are TGTGCCAGCAGCGACGTCGGGGGGAATGGCTACACCTTC.

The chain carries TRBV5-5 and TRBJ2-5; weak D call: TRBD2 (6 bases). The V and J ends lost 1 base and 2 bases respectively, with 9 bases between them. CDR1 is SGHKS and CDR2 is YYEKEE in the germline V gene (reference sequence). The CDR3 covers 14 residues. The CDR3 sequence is CASSLPGTQETQYF. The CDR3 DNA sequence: TGTGCCAGCAGCTTGCCAGGGACTCAAGAGACCCAGTACTTC. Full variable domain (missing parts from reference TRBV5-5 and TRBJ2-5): DAGVTQSPTHLIKTRGQQVTLRCSPISGHKSVSWYQQVLGQGPQFIFQYYEKEERGRGNFPDRFSARQFPNYSSELNVNALLLGDSALYLCASSLPGTQETQYFGPGTRLLVL.

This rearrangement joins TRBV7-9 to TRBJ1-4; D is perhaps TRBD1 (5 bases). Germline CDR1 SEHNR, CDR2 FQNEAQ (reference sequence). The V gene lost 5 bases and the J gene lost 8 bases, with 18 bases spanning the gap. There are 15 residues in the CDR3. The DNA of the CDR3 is TGTGCCAGCAGCCTGCCTCGCGACAGAAAAGAAAAACTGTTTTTT. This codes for CASSLPRDRKEKLFF.

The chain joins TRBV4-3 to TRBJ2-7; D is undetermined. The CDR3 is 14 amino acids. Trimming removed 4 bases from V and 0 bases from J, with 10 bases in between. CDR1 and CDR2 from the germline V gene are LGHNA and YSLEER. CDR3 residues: CASSLSYGSYEQYF. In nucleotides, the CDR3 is TGCGCCAGCAGCCTATCCTACGGCTCCTACGAGCAGTACTTC.

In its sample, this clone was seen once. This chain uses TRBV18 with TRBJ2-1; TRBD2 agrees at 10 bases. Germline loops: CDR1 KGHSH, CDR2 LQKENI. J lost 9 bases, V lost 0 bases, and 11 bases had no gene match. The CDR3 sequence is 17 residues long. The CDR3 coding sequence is TGTGCCAGCTCACCACCCGGGCTAGCGGGAGAGTCGGGTGAGCAGTTCTTC. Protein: CASSPPGLAGESGEQFF.

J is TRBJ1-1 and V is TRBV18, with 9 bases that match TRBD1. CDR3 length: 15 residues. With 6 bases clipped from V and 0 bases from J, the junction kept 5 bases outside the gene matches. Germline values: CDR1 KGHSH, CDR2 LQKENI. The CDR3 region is CASSTGTGMNTEAFF. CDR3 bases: TGTGCCAGCTCCACCGGGACAGGGATGAACACTGAAGCTTTCTTT.

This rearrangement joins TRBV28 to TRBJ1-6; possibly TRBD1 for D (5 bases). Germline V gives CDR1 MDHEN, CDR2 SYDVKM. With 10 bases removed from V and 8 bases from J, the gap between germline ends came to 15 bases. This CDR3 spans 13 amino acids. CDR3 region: CATQTAGDSPLHF. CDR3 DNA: TGTGCCACCCAAACAGCGGGGGATTCACCCCTCCACTTT.

CDR3 sequence (DNA): TGTGCCAGCACCCCGGGGGTTAGCACTGAAGCTTTCTTT. Its translation is CASTPGVSTEAFF. The chain joins TRBV7-8 to TRBJ1-1; D may be TRBD1 (5 bases). Trimming removed 7 bases at V and 4 bases at J, with 13 bases between. The CDR3 is 13 residues long. Germline CDR1 SGHVS, CDR2 FQNEAQ. Based on the CDR3 plus reference TRBV7-8 and TRBJ1-1, the full variable domain is GAGVSQSPRYKVAKRGQDVALRCDPISGHVSLFWYQQALGQGPEFLTYFQNEAQLDKSGLPSDRFFAERPEGSVSTLKIQRTQQEDSAVYLCASTPGVSTEAFFGQGTRLTVV.

CDR3 amino acids: CASSGFLNEKLFF. The DNA of the CDR3 is TGTGCCAGTAGCGGGTTTCTAAATGAAAAACTGTTTTTT. This chain links TRBV19 with TRBJ1-4; D uncertain. The V end lost 6 bases, the J end lost 5 bases, and 10 bases lay between the germline ends. Germline CDR1 and CDR2: LNHDA and SQIVND (reference sequence). The CDR3 spans 13 residues.

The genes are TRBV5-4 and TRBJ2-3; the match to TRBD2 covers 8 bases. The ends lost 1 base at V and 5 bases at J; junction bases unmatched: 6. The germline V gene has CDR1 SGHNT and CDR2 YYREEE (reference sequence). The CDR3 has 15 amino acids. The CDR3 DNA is TGTGCCAGCAGCTTGACTAGCGGCCCAAAAGATACGCAGTATTTT. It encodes CASSLTSGPKDTQYF. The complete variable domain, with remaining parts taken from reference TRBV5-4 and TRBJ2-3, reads ETGVTQSPTHLIKTRGQQVTLRCSSQSGHNTVSWYQQALGQGPQFIFQYYREEENGRGNFPPRFSGLQFPNYSSELNVNALELDDSALYLCASSLTSGPKDTQYFGPGTRLTVL.

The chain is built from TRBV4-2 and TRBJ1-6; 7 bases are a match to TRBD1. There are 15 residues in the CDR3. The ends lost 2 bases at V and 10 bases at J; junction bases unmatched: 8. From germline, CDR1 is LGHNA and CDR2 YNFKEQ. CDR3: CASSQSTGERSPLHF. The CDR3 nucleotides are TGTGCCAGCAGCCAAAGTACAGGGGAACGGTCACCCCTCCACTTT.

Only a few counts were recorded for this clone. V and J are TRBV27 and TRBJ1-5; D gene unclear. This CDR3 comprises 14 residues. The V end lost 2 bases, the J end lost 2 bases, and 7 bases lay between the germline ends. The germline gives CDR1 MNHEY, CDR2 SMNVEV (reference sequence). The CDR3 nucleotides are TGTGCCAGCAGTTTACGGTTTGGCAATCAGCCCCAGCATTTT. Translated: CASSLRFGNQPQHF.

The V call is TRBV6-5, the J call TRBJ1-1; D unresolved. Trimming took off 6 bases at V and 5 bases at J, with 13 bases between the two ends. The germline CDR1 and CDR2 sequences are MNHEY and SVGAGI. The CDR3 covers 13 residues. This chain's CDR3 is CASSPVEGTEAFF. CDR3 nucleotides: TGTGCCAGCAGCCCCGTGGAGGGTACTGAAGCTTTCTTT.

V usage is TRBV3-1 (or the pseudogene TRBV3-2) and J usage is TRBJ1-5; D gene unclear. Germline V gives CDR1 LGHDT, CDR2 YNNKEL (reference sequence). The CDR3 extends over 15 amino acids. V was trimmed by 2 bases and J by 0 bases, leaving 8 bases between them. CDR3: CASSQTVNSNQPQHF. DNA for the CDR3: TGTGCCAGCAGCCAAACAGTCAATAGCAATCAGCCCCAGCATTTT.